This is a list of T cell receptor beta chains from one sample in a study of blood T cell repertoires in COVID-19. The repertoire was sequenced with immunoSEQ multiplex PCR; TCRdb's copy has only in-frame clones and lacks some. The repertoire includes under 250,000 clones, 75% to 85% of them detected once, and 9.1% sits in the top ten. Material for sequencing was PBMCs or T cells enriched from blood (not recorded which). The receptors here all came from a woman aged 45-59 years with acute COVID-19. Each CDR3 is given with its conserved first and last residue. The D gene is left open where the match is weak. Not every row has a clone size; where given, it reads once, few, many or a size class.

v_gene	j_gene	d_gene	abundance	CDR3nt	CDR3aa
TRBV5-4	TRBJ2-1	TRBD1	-	TGTGCCAGCAGCTCCGGGACAGGGGGCGGATACAATGAGCAGTTCTTC	CASSSGTGGGYNEQFF
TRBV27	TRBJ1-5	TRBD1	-	TGTGCCAGCAGGACACGAGGGGGACAGGGCAATCAGCCCCAGCATTTT	CASRTRGGQGNQPQHF
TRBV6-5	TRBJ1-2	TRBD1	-	TGTGCCAGCAACGGACAGGACTATGGCTACACCTTC	CASNGQDYGYTF
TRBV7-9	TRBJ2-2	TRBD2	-	TGTGCCAGCAGCTCCGGACTAGCCATCGGGGAGCTGTTTTTT	CASSSGLAIGELFF
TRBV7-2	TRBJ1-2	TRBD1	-	TGTGCCAGCAGCTTAGCGCCTACCTCGGACAGGGTTTCCTATGGCTACACCTTC	CASSLAPTSDRVSYGYTF
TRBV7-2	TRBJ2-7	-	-	TGTGCCAGCAGTATACAGAGTGAGCAGTACTTC	CASSIQSEQYF
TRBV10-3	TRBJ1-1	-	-	TGTGCCATCAGTGACTCAAGCCCCGAAGAAGCTTTCTTT	CAISDSSPEEAFF
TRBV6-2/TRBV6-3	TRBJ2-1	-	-	TGTGCCAGCAGTTACAGTAGCTCCTACAATGAGCAGTTCTTC	CASSYSSSYNEQFF
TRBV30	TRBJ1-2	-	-	TGTGCCTGGTCCCCCCAGGGAAACTATGGCTACACCTTC	CAWSPQGNYGYTF
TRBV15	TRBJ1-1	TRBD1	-	TGTGCCACCAGCATAACAGGGGGCGCGGAAGCTTTCTTT	CATSITGGAEAFF
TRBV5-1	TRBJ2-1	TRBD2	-	TGCGCCAGCAGCCGACTGACTAGCGGGGGGAGCTCCTACAATGAGCAGTTCTTC	CASSRLTSGGSSYNEQFF
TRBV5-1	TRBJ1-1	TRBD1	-	TGCGCCAGCAGCTCGTCCGGGACAGGGGGAGAGAACACTGAAGCTTTCTTT	CASSSSGTGGENTEAFF
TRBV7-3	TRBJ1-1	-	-	TGTGCCAGCAGCTTATTACTGCTCACTGAAGCTTTCTTT	CASSLLLLTEAFF
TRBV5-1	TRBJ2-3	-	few	TGCGCCAGCAGCTTGGTACAGACGGTTCTTAGTGCAGATACGCAGTATTTT	CASSLVQTVLSADTQYF
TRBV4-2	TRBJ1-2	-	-	TGTGCCAGCAGCCCCAGGGGTTCTGGCTACACCTTC	CASSPRGSGYTF
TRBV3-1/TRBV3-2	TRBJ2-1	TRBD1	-	TGTGCCAGCAGCGGGACAGGGGCTCTTAGCTCCTACAATGAGCAGTTCTTC	CASSGTGALSSYNEQFF
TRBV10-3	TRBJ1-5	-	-	TGTGCCATCAGTGAGTATGCAGGGGGCAATCAGCCCCAGCATTTT	CAISEYAGGNQPQHF
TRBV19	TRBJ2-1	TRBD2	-	TGTGCCAGTAGTATAGATGGACTAGCGGGGGGGGAGCAGTTCTTC	CASSIDGLAGGEQFF
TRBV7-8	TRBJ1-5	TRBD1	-	TGTGCCAGCAGCGTCGACAGGGTTCAGCCCCAGCATTTT	CASSVDRVQPQHF
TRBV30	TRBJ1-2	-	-	TGTGCCTGGAGGATTGCAGGTGGTTCTAACTATGGCTACACCTTC	CAWRIAGGSNYGYTF
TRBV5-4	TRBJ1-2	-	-	TGTGCCAGCAGCTTGCGCGGGGGGCTCTATGGCTACACCTTC	CASSLRGGLYGYTF
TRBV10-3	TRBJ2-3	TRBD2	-	TGTGCCACCGCTCGGGGTAGCGGGGGTGATACGCAGTATTTT	CATARGSGGDTQYF
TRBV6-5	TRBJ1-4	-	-	TGTGCCAGCAGCATACGTTCAGGGGCTGAAAAACTGTTTTTT	CASSIRSGAEKLFF
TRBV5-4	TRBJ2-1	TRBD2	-	TGTGCCAGTGAAGCGGGGGGCACCGGGAATGAGCAGTTCTTC	CASEAGGTGNEQFF
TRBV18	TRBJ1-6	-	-	TGTGCCAGCTCACGGGCCAGGAATTCACCCCTCCACTTT	CASSRARNSPLHF
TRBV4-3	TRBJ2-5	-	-	TGCGCCAGCAGCCAAGACCTGGGACGGGGGGAGACCCAGTACTTC	CASSQDLGRGETQYF
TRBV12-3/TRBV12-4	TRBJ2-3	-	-	TGTGCCAGCGCTAGGGACTTCTTAGATACGCAGTATTTT	CASARDFLDTQYF
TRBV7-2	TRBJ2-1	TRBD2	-	TGTGCCAGCAGCTTCCCATCCTCTAGCGGGGGGTCTTACAATGAGCAGTTCTTC	CASSFPSSSGGSYNEQFF
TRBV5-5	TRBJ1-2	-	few	TGTGCCAGCAGCTTCGTTCCAACAGGCGTCTATGGCTACACCTTC	CASSFVPTGVYGYTF
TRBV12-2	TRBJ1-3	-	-	TGTGCAAGTCGCTCGAAAGTCTCGCCGGCTGGAAACACCATATATTTT	CASRSKVSPAGNTIYF
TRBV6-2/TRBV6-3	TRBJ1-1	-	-	TGTGCCAGCAGTTACTTGGGGAATCCAGCGGACACTGAAGCTTTCTTT	CASSYLGNPADTEAFF
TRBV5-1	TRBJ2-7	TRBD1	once	TGCGCCAGCAGCCCCTGGACAGGGCAGGACGAGCAGTACTTC	CASSPWTGQDEQYF
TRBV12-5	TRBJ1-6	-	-	TGTGCTAGTGGTTTGGGGGGAGAAAATTCACCCCTCCACTTT	CASGLGGENSPLHF
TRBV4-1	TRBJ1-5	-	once	TGCGCCAGCAGCCAAGAAAGGGGCAAGATCCATCCCCAGCATTTT	CASSQERGKIHPQHF
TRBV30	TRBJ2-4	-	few	TGTGCCTGGAGCGCGGACAGCCTAGCCAAAAACATTCAGTACTTC	CAWSADSLAKNIQYF
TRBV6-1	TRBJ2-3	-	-	TGTGCCAGCAGTGACCGGGGTCAGGGCACAGATACGCAGTATTTT	CASSDRGQGTDTQYF
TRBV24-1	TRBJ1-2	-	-	TGTGCCACCAGTGATTTAACCAGGGACTATGGCTACACCTTC	CATSDLTRDYGYTF
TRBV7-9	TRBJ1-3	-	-	TGTGCCAGCAGCTCCCCTCTTAGGAGCCCAGGGTCCTCTGGAAACACCATATATTTT	CASSSPLRSPGSSGNTIYF
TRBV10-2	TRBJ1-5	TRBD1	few	TGCGCCAGCAGTGAATCAGGGGGAAGTGATCAGCCCCAGCATTTT	CASSESGGSDQPQHF
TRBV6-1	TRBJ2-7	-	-	TGTGCCAGCAGTGAAGGCGGCAGGGTGCGCTACGAGCAGTACTTC	CASSEGGRVRYEQYF
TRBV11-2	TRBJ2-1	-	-	TGTGCCAGCAGCTTCCCCCCCCGGGACACAGCCTACAATGAGCAGTTCTTC	CASSFPPRDTAYNEQFF
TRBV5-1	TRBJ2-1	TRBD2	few	TGCGCCAGCAGCCGAATCCTAGCGGGGGACCATGAGCAGTTCTTC	CASSRILAGDHEQFF
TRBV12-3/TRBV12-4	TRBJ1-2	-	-	TGTGCCAGCAGCCCTAGACAGGACTATGGCTACACCTTC	CASSPRQDYGYTF
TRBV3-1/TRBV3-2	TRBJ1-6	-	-	TGTGCCAGCAGCCAAGAGGAAAAGAGGGGCGCAGGGGATTCACCCCTCCACTTT	CASSQEEKRGAGDSPLHF
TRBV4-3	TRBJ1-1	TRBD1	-	TGCGCCAGCAGCCAAGGGGCCGGTGGACAGGGCGGCGGCATGAGGACTGAAGCTTTCTTT	CASSQGAGGQGGGMRTEAFF